This entry lists 30 T cell receptor beta chains sequenced from one sample in a study of regulatory T cells in long-lasting Graves disease. Documented time point: newly diagnosed GD, antithyroid drugs for less than 3 months. Isolated PBMC RNA provided the starting material for the TCR library. Combining iRepertoire HTBI primers with Arm-PCR of CDR3 regions, the authors built TCR beta libraries. TCRdb re-called the multiplex PCR reads through MiXCR, storing one row per CDR3 protein. The sample contains about 320,000 distinct CDR3 sequences, about a sixth of which appear only once. The source was peripheral blood mononuclear cells (PBMCs), collected at new diagnosis, from a patient treated with antithyroid drugs. Receptors originate from a female donor with Graves disease.

This clonotype was seen many times. The gene calls are TRBV30 and TRBJ2-5; D might be TRBD2 (5 bases). V was clipped by 4 bases and J by 5 bases, with 11 bases between them. The germline V gene encodes CDR1 GTSNPN and CDR2 SVGIG (reference sequence). The CDR3 runs to 12 residues. The CDR3, as DNA: TGTGCCTGGAAGCACGGCGGGGAGACCCAGTACTTC. This codes for CAWKHGGETQYF.

This clonotype has a count of ten or more. The genes are TRBV18 and TRBJ2-1, with D possibly matching TRBD1 (6 bases). V lost 6 bases to trimming and J lost 7 bases, with 13 bases between them. Germline V gene data show CDR1 as KGHSH and CDR2 as LQKENI. The CDR3 sequence is 13 residues long. The DNA for the CDR3 is TGTGCCAGCTCGGGGGCAGGGCGGAATGAGCAGTTCTTC. Its protein product is CASSGAGRNEQFF.

This clonotype was recorded at least ten times. V is TRBV12-3 or TRBV12-4 and J is TRBJ1-4; D possibly corresponds to TRBD1 (5 bases). The CDR3 has 14 residues. V lost 6 bases and J 7 bases, leaving 15 bases between the germline ends. The CDR3 nucleotides are TGTGCCAGCAGCTACGGGGCGCGGGGTGAAAAACTGTTTTTT. Translated, it gives CASSYGARGEKLFF.

In its sample, this clonotype was seen many times. The CDR3 here is CASSLESTAVGNTIYF. In nucleotides, the CDR3 is TGCGCCAGCAGCTTAGAGAGTACGGCCGTCGGAAACACCATATATTTT. The chain links TRBV5-1 to TRBJ1-3; D is unresolved. There are 16 residues in the CDR3. Germline CDR1 reads SGHRS; CDR2 reads YFSETQ. V was cut by 2 bases and J by 4 bases, with 16 bases left in between.

This clonotype has a handful of counts. The rearrangement joins TRBV30 to TRBJ1-6; D possibly corresponds to TRBD1 (5 bases). Trimming pared 0 bases from V and 5 bases from J, leaving 8 bases between. Germline lookup yields CDR1 GTSNPN and CDR2 SVGIG (reference sequence). The CDR3 extends over 14 amino acids. The CDR3 loop is CAWSVRGNNSPLHF. Here the CDR3 DNA reads TGTGCCTGGAGTGTGCGGGGGAATAATTCACCCCTCCACTTT.

This clonotype was detected ten times or more. The genes are TRBV12-3 or TRBV12-4 and TRBJ1-5; tentative D call: TRBD1 (6 bases). V lost 5 bases to trimming and J lost 7 bases, with 12 bases between them. There are 13 residues in the CDR3. The CDR3 here is CASSAGTRQPQHF. CDR3 nucleotide sequence: TGTGCCAGCAGTGCCGGGACAAGGCAGCCCCAGCATTTT.

There are many counts of this clonotype. The chain recombines TRBV6-5 with TRBJ2-7, with a weak D call TRBD2 (6 bases). Trimming cost V 2 bases and J 0 bases, with 8 bases left between them. Germline V gives CDR1 MNHEY, CDR2 SVGAGI. The CDR3 loop spans 14 amino acids. The CDR3, as DNA: TGTGCCAGCAGTTACAGGGAGGTCTCCTACGAGCAGTACTTC. Amino acids: CASSYREVSYEQYF.

V is TRBV7-9 and J is TRBJ1-6, with D uncertain. V was cut by 4 bases and J by 9 bases, with 10 bases left in between. The CDR3 sequence is 13 residues long. Germline CDR1 SEHNR, CDR2 FQNEAQ (reference sequence). CDR3 in DNA: TGTGCCAGCAGCTCCCGACCCCTTTCACCCCTCCACTTT. Translating it yields CASSSRPLSPLHF.

This clonotype was counted ten times or more. The chain couples TRBV6-1 to TRBJ1-5; perhaps TRBD1 as D (6 bases). V shed 4 bases and J shed 6 bases, with 13 bases lying between them. The CDR3 spans 14 residues. The germline V gene encodes CDR1 MNHNS and CDR2 SASEGT. CDR3: CASSATGKGQPQHF. CDR3 nucleotide sequence: TGTGCCAGCAGTGCTACAGGGAAGGGTCAGCCCCAGCATTTT.

This clonotype was detected ten times or more. This chain links TRBV6-1 with TRBJ1-2; no clear D. The V gene lost 6 bases and the J gene lost 1 base, with 12 bases spanning the gap. Germline values: CDR1 MNHNS, CDR2 SASEGT. The CDR3 covers 14 residues. For the CDR3, the DNA is TGTGCCAGCAGCGAAATCCCGGGTAACTATGGCTACACCTTC. Translated: CASSEIPGNYGYTF.

Many counts were recorded for this clonotype. The chain joins TRBV11-2 to TRBJ2-1; possible D gene TRBD1, 6 bases. The germline gives CDR1 SGHAT, CDR2 FQNNGV. V was clipped by 3 bases and J by 9 bases, with 15 bases between them. CDR3 length: 14 residues. CDR3 bases: TGTGCCAGCAGCTTGTTCAGGGGCCGGTCTGAGCAGTTCTTC. Its translation: CASSLFRGRSEQFF.

This clonotype showed up many times. The J gene is TRBJ1-1, the V gene TRBV6-5, with D possibly TRBD1 on 6 matching bases. Between the trimmed V and J ends, which lost 0 bases and 4 bases, there was a span of 18 bases. This CDR3 spans 17 amino acids. From germline, CDR1 is MNHEY and CDR2 SVGAGI. CDR3 sequence: CASSYSSLGGLSTEAFF. CDR3 sequence (DNA): TGTGCCAGCAGTTACTCGTCATTGGGGGGGCTCAGCACTGAAGCTTTCTTT.

This clonotype occurred many times. The V gene is TRBV6-5, the J gene TRBJ2-1; 10 bases align to TRBD2. The CDR3 has 18 amino acids. J gave up 1 base and V 0 bases, and 6 bases lay outside the gene matches. In germline, CDR1 is MNHEY, CDR2 SVGAGI. CDR3 nucleotides: TGTGCCAGCAGTTACTCGCCCACTAGCGGGATTTCCTACAATGAGCAGTTCTTC. Its protein is CASSYSPTSGISYNEQFF.

This clonotype was seen at least ten times. The V and J genes are TRBV3-1 and TRBJ2-7; D uncertain. The germline V and J ends were trimmed by 0 bases and 2 bases, with 8 bases remaining between them. From germline, CDR1 is LGHDT and CDR2 YNNKEL (reference sequence). This CDR3 contains 14 residues. The CDR3 bases are TGTGCCAGCAGCCAAGAAGTCTACACCTACGAGCAGTACTTC. Translated, it gives CASSQEVYTYEQYF.

This clonotype appeared a few times. This chain uses TRBV4-2 with TRBJ1-5; the match to TRBD1 covers 7 bases. The trim removed 5 bases at V and 6 bases at J, leaving 7 bases unmatched. CDR1 and CDR2 from the germline V gene are LGHNA and YNFKEQ. This CDR3 is built from 14 residues. Here the CDR3 DNA reads TGTGCCAGCAGCTCGGGGGGGGACAGTCAGCCCCAGCATTTT. Its protein is CASSSGGDSQPQHF.

The sample holds many counts of this clonotype. The chain couples TRBV3-1 to TRBJ2-7; D gene unclear. The germline V and J ends were trimmed by 4 bases and 2 bases, with 15 bases remaining between them. Germline V gene sequence: CDR1 LGHDT, CDR2 YNNKEL (reference sequence). The CDR3 contains 15 residues. CDR3 residues: CASSPSHGGTYEQYF. Written as DNA, the CDR3 is TGTGCCAGCAGCCCCTCGCATGGTGGAACCTACGAGCAGTACTTC.

This clonotype was seen many times. The rearrangement joins TRBV24-1 to TRBJ1-3; D perhaps matches TRBD1 (6 bases). The CDR3 totals 16 residues. Trimming cost V 3 bases and J 0 bases, with 11 bases left between them. Germline lookup yields CDR1 KGHDR and CDR2 SFDVKD. The CDR3 DNA reads as TGTGCCACCAGTGATCCTACAGGGAGCTCTGGAAACACCATATATTTT. Translated, it gives CATSDPTGSSGNTIYF.

This clonotype came up many times. The chain links TRBV12-3 or TRBV12-4 to TRBJ2-3; TRBD2 is a possible D gene (6 bases). This CDR3 comprises 12 residues. V lost 6 bases to trimming and J lost 3 bases, with 7 bases between them. The DNA of the CDR3 is TGTGCCAGCAGCGGGGGAACAGATACGCAGTATTTT. Its protein is CASSGGTDTQYF.

This clonotype was found many times. V is TRBV15 and J is TRBJ2-5; D gene unclear. The V gene's germline CDR1 is LNHNV and CDR2 YYDKDF (reference sequence). The ends were cut back, 7 bases at V and 3 bases at J, with 6 bases in the middle. The CDR3 is made up of 11 amino acids. CDR3 DNA: TGTGCCACCATGGCAGAAGAGACCCAGTACTTC. This sequence encodes CATMAEETQYF. The entire variable domain, with the rest obtained from reference TRBV15 and TRBJ2-5, is as follows: DAMVIQNPRYQVTQFGKPVTLSCSQTLNHNVMYWYQQKSSQAPKLLFHYYDKDFNNEADTPDNFQSRRPNTSFCFLDIRSPGLGDTAMYLCATMAEETQYFGPGTRLLVL.

The table lists this clonotype with many counts. J is TRBJ1-5 and V is TRBV3-1, with TRBD1 as a possible D gene (5 bases). CDR3 length: 14 residues. Trimming removed 0 bases from V and 6 bases from J, with 9 bases in between. CDR1 and CDR2 (germline): LGHDT, YNNKEL (reference sequence). The CDR3 spells CASSQDTRGQPQHF. As DNA, the CDR3 is TGTGCCAGCAGCCAAGATACTAGGGGTCAGCCCCAGCATTTT.

The J gene is TRBJ2-7, the V gene TRBV30, with no clear D. This CDR3 is 14 amino acids long. Trimming cost V 0 bases and J 4 bases, with 13 bases left between them. Germline V CDR1 and CDR2: GTSNPN, SVGIG (reference sequence). This CDR3 reads CAWSVKSFGYEQYF. The CDR3, as DNA: TGTGCCTGGAGTGTTAAATCCTTCGGTTACGAGCAGTACTTC.

This clonotype was counted ten times or more. An end of the junction does not agree with germline; a read error may underlie this. This chain uses TRBV5-1 with TRBJ1-1; possibly TRBD1 for D (5 bases). Per the germline V gene, CDR1 is SGHRS and CDR2 is YFSETQ. CDR3 length: 16 amino acids. CDR3 DNA sequence: TGTGCCAGCAGCTTGGAGGGGAGGGGCTCGAACACTGAAGCTTTCTTT. Encoded protein: CASSLEGRGSNTEAFF.

This clonotype has more than one count but fewer than ten. The chain has TRBV29-1 and TRBJ2-5, with 8 bases identical to TRBD1. This CDR3 contains 14 residues. Germline CDR1 is SQVTM and CDR2 is ANQGSEA. With 3 bases clipped from V and 5 bases from J, the junction kept 8 bases outside the gene matches. The CDR3 here is CSVDPGQGRETQYF. DNA for the CDR3: TGCAGCGTTGACCCCGGACAGGGCCGGGAGACCCAGTACTTC.

The chain joins TRBV9 to TRBJ2-1; D remains unclear. V lost 0 bases and J 4 bases, leaving 8 bases between the germline ends. Germline V gene sequence: CDR1 SGDLS, CDR2 YYNGEE. This CDR3 spans 14 amino acids. The CDR3, as DNA: TGTGCCAGCAGCGTAGGTCGCTTTTACAATGAGCAGTTCTTC. It encodes CASSVGRFYNEQFF.

This clonotype was seen ten or more times. V and J are TRBV29-1 and TRBJ1-1, with D maybe TRBD1 (5 bases). Trimming pared 5 bases from V and 4 bases from J, leaving 11 bases between. CDR3 size: 12 residues. CDR1 SQVTM and CDR2 ANQGSEA come from the germline V gene. CDR3 amino acids: CSVKGGGTEAFF. The CDR3 DNA reads TGCAGCGTTAAGGGCGGGGGCACTGAAGCTTTCTTT.

This clonotype was counted ten times or more. The CDR3 loop reads CASSYQGIGGYGYTF. CDR3 coding DNA: TGTGCCAGCAGTTATCAAGGGATAGGGGGCTATGGCTACACCTTC. The chain uses TRBV6-5 and TRBJ1-2; D may be TRBD1 (6 bases). Trimming left V 3 bases short and J 4 bases short, with 15 bases between. This CDR3 is 15 amino acids long. Germline CDR1 and CDR2: MNHEY and SVGAGI.

This clonotype was counted many times. The V gene is TRBV12-3 or TRBV12-4, the J gene TRBJ2-7, with a weak D call TRBD2 (5 bases). Trimming shortened V by 3 bases and J by 2 bases, and 14 bases separated the two germline ends. This CDR3 spans 15 amino acids. CDR3 residues: CASSFLAGVAYEQYF. In DNA, the CDR3 is TGTGCCAGCAGTTTTCTAGCAGGAGTAGCCTACGAGCAGTACTTC.

The genes are TRBV7-2 and TRBJ2-1; no clear D. CDR1 is SGHTA, CDR2 FQGNSA, per germline. Trimming cost V 7 bases and J 1 base, with 5 bases left between them. The CDR3 covers 12 residues. The CDR3 sequence is CASTVSYNEQFF. CDR3 coding DNA: TGTGCCAGCACTGTTTCCTACAATGAGCAGTTCTTC.

Worth noting for this clonotype: The likely explanation is a read error, given a far larger clone one base away. The genes are TRBV2 and TRBJ1-6, with D unresolved. Germline values: CDR1 SNHLY, CDR2 FYNNEI. The length of the CDR3 is 12 residues. Written as DNA, the CDR3 is TGTGCCAGCAGCTTAACGGGGTCACCCCTCCGCTTT. Translation: CASSLTGSPLRF.

This chain uses TRBV2 with TRBJ2-5, with D possibly being TRBD1 or TRBD2 (6 bases each). This CDR3 spans 19 amino acids. Germline values: CDR1 SNHLY, CDR2 FYNNEI. V was cut by 6 bases and J by 4 bases, with 30 bases left in between. The CDR3, as DNA: TGTGCCAGCAGGACGACTTCTCCTCGGGGGCAGGGTGGTATAGAGACCCAGTACTTC. This translates into CASRTTSPRGQGGIETQYF.